The T cell receptor beta chain under discussion was sequenced for a study of T cells in Graves' hyperthyroidism and ophthalmopathy (dated by TCRdb to about 2019). With regard to the full study: Peripheral blood was collected at initial diagnosis, before any treatment. To identify distinguishing TCR V-J signatures, a discovery cohort of 95 to 100 patients was used, comprising 43 with Graves' ophthalmopathy and roughly 60 with stable Graves' hyperthyroidism. Prospective prediction of ophthalmopathy was tested in an independent validation cohort of approximately 18 hyperthyroidism patients and some 17 patients who later progressed to ophthalmopathy. The 75 to 100 discovery patients were randomly split 7:3 into training and test sets. The study also compared thyroid tissue and blood T-cell repertoires from a handful of Graves' hyperthyroidism patients. After blood sampling, hyperthyroidism patients were treated with methimazole at a starting dose of 30 mg daily, and ophthalmopathy patients were treated with high-dose intravenous methylprednisolone. The paper reports TCR Vbeta CDR3 sequencing of roughly 140 peripheral blood samples: 40 or so ophthalmopathy, fewer than 80 hyperthyroidism and roughly 17 progressor patients. General conclusions and limits of the study: No statistical method was used to fix the sample size in advance, and group allocation was not hidden from the investigators. A model built on a 13 V-J signature distinguished ophthalmopathy from stable hyperthyroidism, reaching 85% to 90% sensitivity and around 81% specificity in cross-validation and 80%/75% in testing. In validation, the model predicted progression to ophthalmopathy a median of approximately 6.6 months before onset, with 70% to 71% sensitivity and roughly 73% specificity. Most expanded thyroid clonotypes (frequency above 0.001) were also detected in blood, suggesting blood repertoires may reflect thyroid immune responses.

Moderately to severely active disease, a Clinical Activity Score of at least 3, a NOSPECS grade of at least 4, and a duration under 3 months were present in ophthalmopathy patients. The study excluded patients with uncontrolled infections, other autoimmune diseases, pregnancy or lactation. Diagnoses were established on the basis of clinical symptoms, serum thyroxine and TRAb, thyroid ultrasound, and orbital computed tomography. PBMCs were separated from under 12 ml of fresh peripheral blood using Ficoll-Paque density gradient centrifugation. Trizol reagent was used to extract total RNA, and RNA quality was then checked on an Agilent 2100 Bioanalyzer. The TCR beta CDR3 regions were amplified from the RNA transcripts. A first-round RT-PCR of the TCR CDR3 used the HTBI primer set with the Qiagen OneStep RT-PCR kit. The libraries were constructed in a second round of multiplex PCR and then size-selected and purified. Paired-end sequencing of the libraries was performed with 100 bp reads on an Illumina HiSeq2000. Turning to the authors' computational methods: Raw data were processed with SOAPnuke, discarding reads with adapters, uncalled bases, mean Phred below 15, or no exact constant-primer or identifier match. High-quality paired reads were merged with COPE v1.2.5, and unique nucleotide sequences were defined as clonotypes. MiTCR v1.1 was used to align the clonotypes against IMGT TRBV, TRBD and TRBJ reference segments. The analysis was restricted to V-J combinations with a frequency above 0.0001, which together covered 99% to 99.2% of the repertoires. A TCS score was defined as the ratio of F50 (clonal expansion) to E x V (chaos), with BLOSUM62-based TCRdist applied between CDR3 peptides within each V-J. Welch's t-statistics and random forest reduced around 550 V-J features to about 13, which were used in a naive Bayes classifier (R e1071). The public reads were quality trimmed at Q25 with fastp and then assembled into clones with MiXCR by TCRdb, keeping productive beta chains. Merged by CDR3 protein, the rows form single entries marked with the most common genes and DNA. None of the V and J calls come from the authors' own analysis; TCRdb made them. This sample holds a few hundred thousand distinct CDR3 sequences; roughly 15% were observed only once. The ten biggest clones cover around a fifth of the sample.

The sample holds many counts of this clonotype. Its antigen is unknown. Nothing much larger sits one base from this clone, and base qualities are not available. The germline V gene (reference sequence) gives CDR1 as LGHDT and CDR2 as YNNKEL. Clipping removes 7 bases from V and 8 bases from J, with 13 as the unmatched junction base count. The CDR3 covers 15 residues, taking in both the cysteine and the phenylalanine. Only the CDR3 DNA stays, 45 bases, in frame from base 1. The sequence was obtained from a woman aged 25-40 years with Graves' ophthalmopathy. The sequenced sample was blood. The chain is assembled from TRBV3-1 and TRBJ2-1; TRBD1 matches 8 bases in the middle. The CDR3 region reads CASTLRTGIWDEQFF. The sequenced DNA: TGTGCCAGCACCCTACGGACAGGGATTTGGGATGAGCAGTTCTTC.